The 26 T cell receptor beta chains in this list originate from one sample, sequenced in a study of human CD4 T cells and Enterobacteriaceae. All CD4+ cells other than CD45RA+CCR7+CD95- naive cells were sorted as memory, over 98% pure. Measured with immunoSEQ multiplex PCR; TCRdb has only the in-frame clones, and not every one. The repertoire holds some 30,000 clones, 70% to 85% seen once, with around 1.5% in the top ten. Sequencing used memory CD4+ T cells from blood. The source is a human donor in good health.

The V and J genes are TRBV5-1 and TRBJ2-5; no clear D gene. V was trimmed by 0 bases and J by 2 bases, leaving 5 bases between them. Germline assignment: CDR1 SGHRS and CDR2 YFSETQ. CDR3 length: 13 residues. CDR3 in amino acids: CASSLGVQETQYF. The CDR3, as DNA: TGCGCCAGCAGCTTGGGAGTGCAAGAGACCCAGTACTTC.

The rearrangement links TRBV6-1 to TRBJ2-2; D is perhaps TRBD1 or TRBD2 (6 bases each). This CDR3 is 17 amino acids long. Germline V lookup: CDR1 MNHNS, CDR2 SASEGT. Trimming pared 4 bases from V and 7 bases from J, leaving 22 bases between. Here the CDR3 reads CASSAMGGATQGGELFF. The CDR3 DNA reads TGTGCCAGCAGTGCGATGGGGGGCGCAACTCAGGGCGGGGAGCTGTTTTTT.

The chain couples TRBV28 to TRBJ2-7; TRBD1 or TRBD2 may be the D gene (5 bases each). The CDR3 length is 14 residues. From germline, CDR1 is MDHEN and CDR2 SYDVKM. The V gene lost 8 bases and the J gene lost 6 bases, with 20 bases spanning the gap. The CDR3 DNA reads as TGTGCCAGCCACAGCGCCGGGACCGGTAGCGAGCAGTACTTC. Amino acid sequence: CASHSAGTGSEQYF.

This clone has a single count. The CDR3 here is CAWSLGTNTGELFF. DNA of the CDR3: TGTGCCTGGAGTCTGGGGACTAACACCGGGGAGCTGTTTTTT. The genes are TRBV30 and TRBJ2-2; weak D call: TRBD2 (6 bases). The CDR3 covers 14 residues. Trimming stripped 2 bases from V and 2 bases from J, with 9 bases between. Germline CDR1 is GTSNPN and CDR2 is SVGIG (reference sequence).

The V and J genes are TRBV2 and TRBJ2-2; TRBD1 aligns across 8 bases. Germline V gene sequence: CDR1 SNHLY, CDR2 FYNNEI. Germline trimming cut 7 bases from V and 6 bases from J; bases unmatched to any gene: 4. The CDR3 is 13 amino acids. The CDR3 here is CASKSGGPGELFF. CDR3 in DNA: TGTGCCAGCAAGTCAGGGGGCCCCGGGGAGCTGTTTTTT.

The rearrangement joins TRBV5-1 to TRBJ2-5, with D perhaps matching TRBD1 (6 bases). The CDR3 loop spans 14 amino acids. V was trimmed by 2 bases and J by 4 bases, leaving 12 bases between them. CDR1 and CDR2 (germline): SGHRS, YFSETQ. CDR3 sequence (DNA): TGCGCCAGCAGCTTCAGGGGTCACGGAGAGACCCAGTACTTC. Residues: CASSFRGHGETQYF.

This clone was seen a single time. CDR3 sequence reads: CASSRGYSGPYFGGTEAFF. The CDR3, as DNA: TGCGCCAGCAGCCGCGGGTATTCCGGGCCGTATTTTGGGGGGACTGAAGCTTTCTTT. The chain recombines TRBV4-1 with TRBJ1-1; tentative D call: TRBD1 (5 bases). The CDR3 is 19 residues long. V lost 4 bases and J lost 5, with 29 bases in between. CDR1 is MGHRA and CDR2 is YSYEKL in the germline V gene.

V usage is TRBV5-1 and J usage is TRBJ2-7; 10 nucleotides match TRBD1. This CDR3 is built from 15 residues. Germline trimming cut 2 bases from V and 5 bases from J; bases unmatched to any gene: 7. Germline V gene lookup returns CDR1 SGHRS and CDR2 YFSETQ. CDR3 nucleotides: TGCGCCAGCAGCTTTAGGGGACAGGGGTTCGACGAGCAGTACTTC. Translation: CASSFRGQGFDEQYF.

The rearrangement links TRBV28 to TRBJ1-5; a possible D gene is TRBD1 (6 bases). In germline, CDR1 is MDHEN, CDR2 SYDVKM. The germline V and J ends were trimmed by 1 base and 6 bases, with 10 bases remaining between them. This CDR3 comprises 14 residues. CDR3 residues: CASSLLGGGQPQHF. The CDR3 DNA sequence: TGTGCCAGCAGTTTATTGGGGGGCGGTCAGCCCCAGCATTTT.

This rearrangement joins TRBV28 to TRBJ2-2; a weak D match, TRBD1 (6 bases). Germline V gives CDR1 MDHEN, CDR2 SYDVKM. With 10 bases removed from V and 0 bases from J, the gap between germline ends came to 15 bases. This CDR3 comprises 15 residues. CDR3 DNA: TGTGCCACCCCAAAGGGGGACGCGAACACCGGGGAGCTGTTTTTT. This translates into CATPKGDANTGELFF.

This chain connects TRBV18 to TRBJ1-1; D is unclear. There are 14 residues in the CDR3. V lost 1 base to trimming and J lost 5 bases, with 11 bases between them. Germline CDR1 reads KGHSH; CDR2 reads LQKENI. CDR3: CASSPRESRTEAFF. The CDR3 DNA follows: TGTGCCAGCTCACCACGAGAAAGTAGAACTGAAGCTTTCTTT.

In its sample, this clone was seen once. This chain joins TRBV5-6 and TRBJ2-2; D may be TRBD2 (7 bases). V dropped 0 bases and J dropped 3 bases, with 12 bases sitting between them. Looked up from germline, CDR1 is SGHDT and CDR2 is YYEEEE. The CDR3 has 16 amino acids. The CDR3 DNA reads as TGTGCCAGCAGCTTGGGCGGGGGCCTGGACACCGGGGAGCTGTTTTTT. Its protein product is CASSLGGGLDTGELFF.

DNA for the CDR3: TGTGCCAGCAGCTTACAACAGGTGGGGTCGGGGGGTCAGCCCCAGCATTTT. It specifies CASSLQQVGSGGQPQHF. This chain connects TRBV7-2 to TRBJ1-5, with D possibly being TRBD1 (5 bases). CDR1 and CDR2 (germline): SGHTA, FQGNSA. V lost 2 bases to trimming and J lost 6 bases, with 20 bases between them. There are 17 residues in the CDR3.

The CDR3 spells CASSVARYQPQHF. The CDR3 DNA reads as TGTGCCAGCAGCGTCGCCAGGTATCAGCCCCAGCATTTT. The V gene is TRBV7-2, the J gene TRBJ1-5; no definite D call. Germline loops: CDR1 SGHTA, CDR2 FQGNSA. The CDR3 consists of 13 residues. Trimming cost V 5 bases and J 5 bases, with 10 bases left between them.

This chain uses TRBV28 with TRBJ2-2, with a possible D match to TRBD1 (5 bases). The CDR3 consists of 15 residues. Trimming cost V 2 bases and J 4 bases, with 11 bases left between them. CDR1 and CDR2 from the germline V gene are MDHEN and SYDVKM. Here the CDR3 reads CASSLKGRITGELFF. The CDR3 DNA is TGTGCCAGCAGTTTAAAGGGGCGCATCACCGGGGAGCTGTTTTTT.

As for this clone: Additional DNA sequences in this sample encode the identical CDR3. V usage is TRBV7-2 and J usage is TRBJ1-1, with TRBD1 matching 10 bases. The V gene's germline CDR1 is SGHTA and CDR2 FQGNSA. The CDR3 runs to 15 residues. V trimming: 5 bases; J trimming: 3 bases; junction bases outside the gene matches: 6. The CDR3 reads CASSLDGTGDTEAFF. The CDR3 DNA is TGTGCCAGCAGCCTGGATGGGACAGGGGACACTGAAGCTTTCTTT.

This chain links TRBV5-1 with TRBJ2-3, with D uncertain. V was pared by 10 bases and J by 3 bases, with 18 bases between. Looked up from germline, CDR1 is SGHRS and CDR2 is YFSETQ. The length of the CDR3 is 14 residues. CDR3 region: CASSRAKPTDTQYF. The DNA for the CDR3 is TGCGCCTCCTCCCGGGCTAAACCTACAGATACGCAGTATTTT.

This rearrangement joins TRBV19 to TRBJ2-3, with 7 bases matching TRBD1. The V gene end was trimmed by 0 bases and the J gene end by 4 bases; junction bases not matched to a gene: 4. This CDR3 is built from 15 residues. The germline gives CDR1 LNHDA, CDR2 SQIVND (reference sequence). The CDR3 DNA sequence: TGTGCCAGTAGTATAGATCCGCAGGGGGCAGATACGCAGTATTTT. It is translated as CASSIDPQGADTQYF.

This clone was observed a handful of times. This chain uses TRBV14 with TRBJ2-7, with D perhaps matching TRBD2 (5 bases). The length of the CDR3 is 16 residues. The germline V gene encodes CDR1 SGHDN and CDR2 FVKESK. V was clipped by 4 bases and J by 2 bases, with 18 bases between them. CDR3 DNA: TGTGCCAGCAGCCCCCCGGGGTCATTCACAGCCTACGAGCAGTACTTC. Its protein is CASSPPGSFTAYEQYF. Filled out from reference TRBV14 and TRBJ2-7, the complete variable domain reads EAGVTQFPSHSVIEKGQTVTLRCDPISGHDNLYWYRRVMGKEIKFLLHFVKESKQDESGMPNNRFLAERTGGTYSTLKVQPAELEDSGVYFCASSPPGSFTAYEQYFGPGTRLTVT.

The rearrangement joins TRBV5-1 to TRBJ2-3, with D perhaps matching TRBD1 or TRBD2 (6 bases each). The V and J ends lost 4 bases and 0 bases respectively, with 15 bases between them. CDR3 length equals 16 residues. Looked up from germline, CDR1 is SGHRS and CDR2 is YFSETQ. Written as DNA, the CDR3 is TGCGCCAGCAGCCCAGGGGAGGTGTGGAGCACAGATACGCAGTATTTT. It codes for CASSPGEVWSTDTQYF.

The chain recombines TRBV5-4 with TRBJ1-4, with 7 bases matching TRBD1. The CDR3 runs to 17 residues. The V segment lost 2 bases and the J segment 4 bases; nucleotides outside the gene matches: 11. Germline values: CDR1 SGHNT, CDR2 YYREEE (reference sequence). CDR3 sequence: CASSLGPPHRGNEKLFF. CDR3 in DNA: TGTGCCAGCAGCTTAGGGCCGCCGCACAGGGGTAATGAAAAACTGTTTTTT.

The rearrangement joins TRBV5-6 to TRBJ1-4; 8 nucleotides align to TRBD1. After removal of 2 bases from V and 8 bases from J, the junction contained 11 bases not matched to a gene. From germline, CDR1 is SGHDT and CDR2 YYEEEE. This CDR3 is 16 amino acids long. The CDR3 bases are TGTGCCAGCAGCTTTAACCAGGGGGCGTCAGGGGAAAAACTGTTTTTT. Translating it yields CASSFNQGASGEKLFF.

V and J are TRBV30 and TRBJ1-4, with a tentative D call TRBD1 (5 bases). Trimming pared 2 bases from V and 8 bases from J, leaving 18 bases between. The CDR3 consists of 15 residues. Germline CDR1 is GTSNPN and CDR2 is SVGIG (reference sequence). The CDR3 DNA is TGTGCCTGGAGTCCCCAGGGTCCTAAAAGAGAAAAACTGTTTTTT. Translation gives CAWSPQGPKREKLFF.

This clone was counted a single time. The chain has TRBV11-2 and TRBJ1-6, with TRBD1 as a possible D gene (5 bases). V was trimmed by 11 bases and J by 8 bases, leaving 25 bases between them. In germline, CDR1 is SGHAT, CDR2 FQNNGV. The CDR3 spans 16 residues. In nucleotides, the CDR3 is TGTGCCGTCCCGGGGGGTCTGCCTCACGGGGATTCACCCCTCCACTTT. Protein: CAVPGGLPHGDSPLHF. The whole variable domain, filled in from reference TRBV11-2 and TRBJ1-6, reads EAGVAQSPRYKIIEKRQSVAFWCNPISGHATLYWYQQILGQGPKLLIQFQNNGVVDDSQLPKDRFSAERLKGVDSTLKIQPAKLEDSAVYLCAVPGGLPHGDSPLHFGNGTRLTVT.

The gene calls are TRBV2 and TRBJ2-1; 9 bases line up with TRBD1. Unmatched junction bases numbered 6, after V lost 4 bases and J lost 5 bases. Germline-derived CDR1 and CDR2 are SNHLY and FYNNEI. The CDR3 is 15 amino acids. CDR3 DNA: TGTGCCAGCAGTGTTGACAGGGGGGATCACAATGAGCAGTTCTTC. Its protein product is CASSVDRGDHNEQFF.

The genes are TRBV7-9 and TRBJ2-3, with 7 positions matching TRBD1. The CDR3 totals 14 residues. Germline V gives CDR1 SEHNR, CDR2 FQNEAQ (reference sequence). The V and J ends lost 3 bases and 4 bases, in that order; junction bases with no gene match: 4. The CDR3 sequence is CASSLDTGADTQYF. The DNA of the CDR3 is TGTGCCAGCAGCTTGGATACAGGGGCAGATACGCAGTATTTT.